One sample yielded the 8 T cell receptor beta chains listed below, sequenced in a study of T-cell reconstitution after alpha-beta-depleted transplantation in children. Unique molecular identifiers featured in how the TCRbeta library was prepared. TCRdb used MiXCR to reprocess the PCR reads, holding one entry per CDR3 protein. The sample lists roughly 300,000 distinct CDR3 sequences, under 13% occurring once. Source: PBMCs from the stem cell graft donor, taken from the stem cell graft. The receptor source for this set is a human donor who donated a stem cell graft to a child with acute lymphoblastic leukemia.

A few counts support this clonotype. The chain links TRBV12-3 or TRBV12-4 to TRBJ1-1, with 10 bases lining up with TRBD1. This CDR3 comprises 18 residues. The V and J ends lost 6 bases and 2 bases, in that order; junction bases with no gene match: 15. The CDR3 sequence: CASRARPGQGSLNTEAFF. The CDR3 bases are TGTGCCAGCAGAGCGCGACCGGGACAGGGGTCCCTTAACACTGAAGCTTTCTTT.

This clonotype came up a few times. The chain combines TRBV12-3 or TRBV12-4 with TRBJ2-7; TRBD1 might be the D (5 bases). The CDR3 length is 14 residues. Trimming removed 2 bases at V and 5 bases at J, with 13 bases between. CDR3 bases: TGTGCCAGCAGTTTATTGTTAGGGGCGGACGAGCAGTACTTC. It is translated as CASSLLLGADEQYF.

V usage is TRBV5-4 and J usage is TRBJ2-3; 8 nucleotides match TRBD2. CDR3 length: 16 amino acids. Germline loops: CDR1 SGHNT, CDR2 YYREEE (reference sequence). The trim removed 4 bases at V and 4 bases at J, leaving 11 bases unmatched. CDR3 residues: CASSTESGSVADTQYF. CDR3 coding DNA: TGTGCCAGCAGCACGGAGAGCGGGAGCGTGGCAGATACGCAGTATTTT.

The CDR3 reads CASSLASRSGTSYEQYF. The CDR3 nucleotides are TGTGCCAGCAGCTTAGCCTCTAGGAGCGGGACCTCCTACGAGCAGTACTTC. V and J are TRBV7-2 and TRBJ2-7, with 7 bases lining up with TRBD2. The germline CDR1 and CDR2 sequences are SGHTA and FQGNSA. After removal of 0 bases from V and 0 bases from J, the junction contained 8 bases not matched to a gene. CDR3 length: 17 residues.

This clonotype was seen a few times. A junction boundary mismatches the germline segment, possibly from a read error. The V gene is TRBV7-7, the J gene TRBJ2-7, with D tentatively TRBD1 (5 bases). The germline gives CDR1 SSHAT, CDR2 FNYEAQ (reference sequence). The CDR3 contains 15 residues. The DNA of the CDR3 is TGTGCTAGCAGCTTAGGGGCAGGCCCTGGGTACGAGCAGTACTTC. Residues: CASSLGAGPGYEQYF.

In this sample, this clonotype turned up a few times. This chain uses TRBV29-1 with TRBJ2-5; TRBD1 is a possible D gene (6 bases). V dropped 0 bases and J dropped 5 bases, with 13 bases sitting between them. The CDR3 contains 14 residues. Germline V CDR1 and CDR2: SQVTM, ANQGSEA. The CDR3 DNA follows: TGCAGCGTTGAAGATTTTGCAGGGGAGGAGACCCAGTACTTC. Translating it yields CSVEDFAGEETQYF.

The chain recombines TRBV7-9 with TRBJ2-1; perhaps D is TRBD1 or TRBD2 (5 bases each). This CDR3 spans 14 amino acids. With 4 bases removed from V and 4 bases from J, the gap between germline ends came to 11 bases. The germline V gene encodes CDR1 SEHNR and CDR2 FQNEAQ (reference sequence). The CDR3: CASSSLGGYNEQFF. DNA for the CDR3: TGTGCCAGCAGCTCCCTTGGGGGTTACAATGAGCAGTTCTTC.

The table lists this clonotype with many counts. This rearrangement joins TRBV28 to TRBJ2-4, with D hard to call. The V and J ends lost 6 bases and 7 bases respectively, with 19 bases between them. Germline CDR1 MDHEN, CDR2 SYDVKM. The CDR3 loop spans 15 amino acids. CDR3 protein: CASSRRTAPPNIQYF. As DNA, the CDR3 is TGTGCCAGCAGCCGAAGGACGGCCCCTCCGAACATTCAGTACTTC.